This T cell receptor (beta chain) was recovered during a study of blood T cells in healthy people across ages (dated by TCRdb to the mid-2010s). About the study as a whole: In model experiments, template switching captured about one uniquely barcoded TCR beta cDNA molecule for every two T cells. Donors of different ages were randomly distributed across sequencing lanes to avoid experimental bias. Age-related changes in TCR beta repertoire diversity were measured in the study by deep sequencing normalized with unique cDNA molecular identifiers. For two donors (one aged 18 to 29 and one aged 80 or older), the study analyzed two additional independent replicas of 1 million unique cDNA reads from the same blood draw. The donors were split into four age groups: young (average around 16 years), middle-aged (about 40), aged (62) and long-lived (under 85).

The method was 5' RACE. The run used an Illumina HiSeq 2500. The second PCR ran for roughly 7 to 11 cycles and used a J-beta primer mix along with a sample-barcoded 5' primer. A unique molecular identifier was introduced onto each TCR beta cDNA molecule by a template-switch 5' adaptor carrying 12 random nucleotides. Each sample yielded at least 2.5 million CDR3-containing paired-end reads. The Mint cDNA synthesis kit, primed by a TRBC-specific oligonucleotide, was used to synthesize first-strand cDNA from all RNA. After uracil-DNA glycosylase treatment, a first 18-cycle PCR used universal primers M1SS and BC2_uni_R on all cDNA. Processing in the source paper ran as follows. Normalization of each sample was performed by random selection of 1 million high-quality reads, each carrying a distinct molecular identifier. Reads with shared molecular identifiers were discarded instead of being binned into consensus sequences. CDR3 identification, clonotype clustering and error correction used MiTCR with a Q25 quality threshold and the strictest error-elimination algorithm. Lower-bound total TCR beta diversity was estimated with a nonparametric unseen species model using Euler transformation. TCRdb trimmed public reads at Q25 via fastp, called clones via MiXCR and kept in-frame beta chains. Every entry covers one CDR3 protein and lists the most common genes and DNA from its rows. The V and J calls here are based on TCRdb, not the publication. This sample holds about 1,800,000 distinct CDR3 sequences; roughly 30% were observed only once. The ten top clones hold roughly 8% of the sample.

Comment on this clonotype: Its antigen is currently not known. No clone much larger than this one lies a single base away; base qualities are absent.

Donors were a few dozen systemically healthy Caucasian individuals from Russia aged about 6 to 100 years. Approximately 10 milliliters of peripheral blood were collected from each donor into EDTA-treated Vacutainer tubes. PBMCs were isolated by Ficoll-Paque density-gradient centrifugation, with at least 6 million obtained per sample. Total RNA was extracted from PBMCs with Trizol reagent, with at least 6 micrograms obtained per sample. The percentages of naive CD45RAhigh/CD27high T cells were determined by flow cytometry on a PBMC aliquot from every donor. CDR1 is given as SQVTM and CDR2 as ANQGSEA, both from the germline V gene. V is clipped by 1 base and J by 5 bases, and the sequence between their germline boundaries is 11 bases long. The CDR3 numbers 13 residues from cysteine through phenylalanine. CDR3 DNA is the only sequence kept; it has 39 bases, read in frame from the first base. The research as a whole found: Estimates of total diversity based on one million sequenced T cells were considered lower bounds and underestimates. There was a strong correlation between observed TCR beta diversity and the percentage of naive T cells measured by flow cytometry. Compared with the aged group, the long-lived group had more naive CD4+ T cells, fewer expanded clones and increased TCR diversity, a pattern suggesting age selection. Because profiling used bulk unsorted PBMCs, naive and antigen-experienced compartments could not be compared conclusively. Observed TCR beta diversity per million T cells fell roughly linearly with age, and a significant reduction was already apparent by age about 36. The CMV infection status of donors was not known, potentially confounding age-related changes in expanded clonotypes.

The V gene is TRBV29-1 and the J gene is TRBJ2-5, with the D gene not confidently named. Specimen: blood. The TCR originated in a woman aged 25 to 39 in good health. The CDR3 amino acid sequence is: CSVEGRLGETQYF. The DNA sequence follows: TGCAGCGTTGAAGGACGTTTGGGGGAGACCCAGTACTTC.